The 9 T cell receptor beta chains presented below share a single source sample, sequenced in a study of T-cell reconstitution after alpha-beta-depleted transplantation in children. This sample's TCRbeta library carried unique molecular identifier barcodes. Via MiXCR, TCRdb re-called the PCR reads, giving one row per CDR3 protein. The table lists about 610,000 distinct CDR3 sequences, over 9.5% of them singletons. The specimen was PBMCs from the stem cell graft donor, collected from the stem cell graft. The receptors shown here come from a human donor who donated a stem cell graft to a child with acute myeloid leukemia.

The CDR3 nucleotides are TGCAGCGTTGCTGGGACTAGCTCGGCCAAAAACATTCAGTACTTC. Translating gives CSVAGTSSAKNIQYF. The chain employs TRBV29-1 and TRBJ2-4; 9 bases map to TRBD2. The CDR3 has 15 residues. CDR1 is SQVTM and CDR2 is ANQGSEA in the germline V gene. V gave up 4 bases and J gave up 1 base; unmatched junction bases: 5.

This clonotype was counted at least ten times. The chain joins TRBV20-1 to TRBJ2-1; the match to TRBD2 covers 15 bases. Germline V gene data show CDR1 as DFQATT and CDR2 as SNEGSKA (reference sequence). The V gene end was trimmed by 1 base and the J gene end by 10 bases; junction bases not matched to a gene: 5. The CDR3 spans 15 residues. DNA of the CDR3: TGCAGTGCTAGAGGGACTAGCGGGAGGGCCTTGGAGCAGTTCTTC. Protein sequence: CSARGTSGRALEQFF.

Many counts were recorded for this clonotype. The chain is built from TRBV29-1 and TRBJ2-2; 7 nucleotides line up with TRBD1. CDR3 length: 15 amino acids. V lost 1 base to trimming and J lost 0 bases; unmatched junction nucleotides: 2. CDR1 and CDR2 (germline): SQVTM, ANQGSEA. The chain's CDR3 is CSVEGGQTNTGELFF. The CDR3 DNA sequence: TGCAGCGTTGAAGGGGGACAGACGAACACCGGGGAGCTGTTTTTT.

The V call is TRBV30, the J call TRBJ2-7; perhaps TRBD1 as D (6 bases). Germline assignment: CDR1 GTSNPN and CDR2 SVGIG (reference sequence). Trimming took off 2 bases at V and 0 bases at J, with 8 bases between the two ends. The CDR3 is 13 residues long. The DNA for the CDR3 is TGTGCCTGGAGTTGGACAGCCTCCTACGAGCAGTACTTC. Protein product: CAWSWTASYEQYF.

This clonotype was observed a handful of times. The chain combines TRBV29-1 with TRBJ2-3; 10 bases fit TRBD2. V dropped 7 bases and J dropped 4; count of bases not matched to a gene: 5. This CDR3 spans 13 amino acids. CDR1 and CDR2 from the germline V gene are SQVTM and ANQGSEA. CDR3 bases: TGCAGCGAGACTAGCGGGTATCCAGATACGCAGTATTTT. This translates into CSETSGYPDTQYF.

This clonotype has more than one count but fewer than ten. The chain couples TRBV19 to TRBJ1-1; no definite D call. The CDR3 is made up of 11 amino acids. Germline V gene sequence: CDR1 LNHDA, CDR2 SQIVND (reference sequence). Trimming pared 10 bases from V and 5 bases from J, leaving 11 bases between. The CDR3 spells CATEGWTEAFF. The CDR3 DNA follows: TGTGCCACCGAGGGATGGACTGAAGCTTTCTTT.

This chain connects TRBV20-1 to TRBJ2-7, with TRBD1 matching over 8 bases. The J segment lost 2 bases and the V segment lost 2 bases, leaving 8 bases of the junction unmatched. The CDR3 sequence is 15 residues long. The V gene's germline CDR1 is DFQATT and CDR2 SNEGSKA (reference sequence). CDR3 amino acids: CSARPGQVRPYEQYF. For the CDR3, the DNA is TGCAGTGCTAGACCGGGACAGGTCCGTCCCTACGAGCAGTACTTC.

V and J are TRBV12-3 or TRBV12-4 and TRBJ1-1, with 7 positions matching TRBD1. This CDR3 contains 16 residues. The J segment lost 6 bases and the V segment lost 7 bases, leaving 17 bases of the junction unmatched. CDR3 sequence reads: CASTPGETGPDAEAFF. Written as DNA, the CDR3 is TGTGCCAGCACCCCAGGGGAGACAGGGCCTGACGCTGAAGCTTTCTTT.

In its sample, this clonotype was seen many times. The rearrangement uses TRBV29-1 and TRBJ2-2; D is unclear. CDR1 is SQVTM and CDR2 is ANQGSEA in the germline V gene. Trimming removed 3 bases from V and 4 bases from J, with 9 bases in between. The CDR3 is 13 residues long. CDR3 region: CSVEVVATGELFF. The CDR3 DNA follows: TGCAGCGTTGAGGTGGTTGCCACCGGGGAGCTGTTTTTT.